This paragraph reports one T cell receptor beta chain. What it recognizes is unknown. This CDR3 contains 13 residues. Germline CDR1 SGHRS, CDR2 YFSETQ. This entry belongs to a study of T cell repertoires in cytomegalovirus infection. Across the study: It can be stated that public TCR beta signatures indicated CMV infection as well as a matching HLA type.

Overall study findings and caveats: Carriers of CMV and the relevant HLA type were discriminated by public TCR beta frequency. CMV-specific TCR beta clonotypes restricted by HLA-C dominated the ex vivo response.

TCRdb called the reads again in MiXCR, with one record for every CDR3 protein. There are about 680,000 distinct CDR3 sequences in the sample; 20% to 30% occur only once, and 8% lies in the top ten. Input material: CD8+ T cells from PBMCs. This TCR was recovered from a human donor in good health (CMV status not recorded). Some clones in this sample may be carry-over from other donors' samples. The chain recombines TRBV5-1 with TRBJ2-7; D may be TRBD2 (6 bases). The CDR3 loop is CANSLGGAYEQYV. DNA of the CDR3: TGCGCCAACAGCTTGGGAGGCGCCTACGAGCAGTACGTC.